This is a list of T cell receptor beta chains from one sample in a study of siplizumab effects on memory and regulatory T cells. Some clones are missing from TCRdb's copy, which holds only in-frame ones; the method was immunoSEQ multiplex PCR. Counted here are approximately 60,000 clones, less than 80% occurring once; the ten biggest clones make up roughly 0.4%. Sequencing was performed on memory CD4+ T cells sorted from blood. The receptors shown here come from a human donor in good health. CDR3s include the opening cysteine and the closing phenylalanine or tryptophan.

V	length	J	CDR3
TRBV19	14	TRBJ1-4	CASSGRQGGEKLFF
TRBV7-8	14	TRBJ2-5	CASSFGGLRETQYF
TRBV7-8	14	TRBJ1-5	CASSPSNSNQPQHF
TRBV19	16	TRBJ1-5	CASSTPGQGSNQPQHF
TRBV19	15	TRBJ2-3	CASRERGVSPDTQYF
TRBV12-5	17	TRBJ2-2	CASGPLTSGSNTGELFF
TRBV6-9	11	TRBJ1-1	CASSWNRGAFF
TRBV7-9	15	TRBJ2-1	CASSLPNSGKNEQFF
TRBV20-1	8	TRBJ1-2	CSGEGYTF
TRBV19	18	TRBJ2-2	CASTSGTSGGVNTGELFF
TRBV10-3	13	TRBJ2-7	CAISEGTSYEQYF